This T cell receptor beta chain comes out of a study of blood T cell repertoires in COVID-19. The wider study: The United States, Italy and Spain provided the acute and convalescent COVID-19 samples. Nucleic acid was either cDNA or gDNA, and it came from T cells, B-cell-depleted T cells, or PBMCs.

Per the original data handling: The authors estimated nucleated cell counts from reference gene primer amplification. Sequencing used immunoSEQ multiplex PCR; TCRdb keeps in-frame clones, though not all of them. Clone size and the V and J calls come from that table; the DNA yielded D and trimming. Of around 280,000 clones listed, about 90% are singletons. Categorization into cohorts depended on clinical history that participants reported. The CDR3 totals 16 residues. Trimming pared 3 bases from V and 7 bases from J, leaving 22 bases between. The germline gives CDR1 SGHVS, CDR2 FQNEAQ. This TCR came from a woman aged 18-29 years with acute COVID-19. The sample taken for sequencing was PBMCs or T cells enriched from blood (not recorded which). The genes are TRBV7-8 and TRBJ2-7; the D gene is possibly TRBD1 (7 bases). CDR3 bases: TGTGCCAGCAGCTTGACCCAGGGGGGCGTCTTGGGGGAGCAGTACTTC. Translation: CASSLTQGGVLGEQYF.